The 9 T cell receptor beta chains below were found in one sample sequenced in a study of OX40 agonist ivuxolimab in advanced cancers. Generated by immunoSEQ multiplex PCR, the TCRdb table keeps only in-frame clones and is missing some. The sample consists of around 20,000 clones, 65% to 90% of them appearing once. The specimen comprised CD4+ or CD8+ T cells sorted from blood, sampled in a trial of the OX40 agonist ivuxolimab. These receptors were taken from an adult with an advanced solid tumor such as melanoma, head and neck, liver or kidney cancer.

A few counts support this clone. Written as DNA, the CDR3 is TGCGCCAGCAGCCGTAAAGGAGCCGGGACTAGCGGGGAGACCCAGTACTTC. It translates to CASSRKGAGTSGETQYF. The chain joins TRBV4-3 to TRBJ2-5; TRBD2 matches at 12 bases. Germline V CDR1 and CDR2: LGHNA, YSLEER. This CDR3 region has 17 residues. The J segment lost 5 bases and the V segment lost 4 bases, leaving 11 bases of the junction unmatched.

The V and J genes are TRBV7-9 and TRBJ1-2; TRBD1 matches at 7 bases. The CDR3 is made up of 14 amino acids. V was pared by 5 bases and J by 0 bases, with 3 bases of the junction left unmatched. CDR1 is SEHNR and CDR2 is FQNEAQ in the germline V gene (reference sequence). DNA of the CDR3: TGTGCCAGCAGCCACAGGGGAGCTAACTATGGCTACACCTTC. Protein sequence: CASSHRGANYGYTF.

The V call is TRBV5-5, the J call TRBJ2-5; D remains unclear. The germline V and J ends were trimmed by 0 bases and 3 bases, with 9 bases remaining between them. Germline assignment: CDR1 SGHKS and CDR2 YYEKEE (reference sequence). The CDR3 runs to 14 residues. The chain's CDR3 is CASSLGGWEETQYF. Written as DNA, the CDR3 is TGTGCCAGCAGCTTGGGTGGATGGGAAGAGACCCAGTACTTC.

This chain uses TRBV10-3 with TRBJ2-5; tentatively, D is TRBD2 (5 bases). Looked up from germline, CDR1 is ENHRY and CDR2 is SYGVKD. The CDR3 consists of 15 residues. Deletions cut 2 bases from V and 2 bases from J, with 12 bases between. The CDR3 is CAISEARVGQETQYF. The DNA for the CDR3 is TGTGCCATCAGTGAGGCGCGGGTTGGGCAAGAGACCCAGTACTTC.

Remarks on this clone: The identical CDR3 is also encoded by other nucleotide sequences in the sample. Here the CDR3 reads CASSLPYNEQFF. CDR3 bases: TGTGCCAGCAGTTTACCCTACAATGAGCAGTTCTTC. The rearrangement joins TRBV7-2 to TRBJ2-1, with D unresolved. The V end was cut by 6 bases, the J end by 2 bases, with 5 bases between. The CDR3 totals 12 residues. From germline, CDR1 is SGHTA and CDR2 FQGNSA. Full variable domain (outside the CDR3, taken from reference TRBV7-2 and TRBJ2-1): GAGVSQSPSNKVTEKGKDVELRCDPISGHTALYWYRQSLGQGLEFLIYFQGNSAPDKSGLPSDRFSAERTGGSVSTLTIQRTQQEDSAVYLCASSLPYNEQFFGPGTRLTVL.

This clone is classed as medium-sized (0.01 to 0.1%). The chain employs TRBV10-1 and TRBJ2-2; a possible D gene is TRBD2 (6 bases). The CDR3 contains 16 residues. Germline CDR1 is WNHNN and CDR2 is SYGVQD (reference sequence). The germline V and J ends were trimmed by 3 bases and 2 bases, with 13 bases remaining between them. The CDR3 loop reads CASSEGNSGNTGELFF. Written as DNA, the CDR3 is TGCGCCAGCAGTGAAGGAAATAGCGGAAACACCGGGGAGCTGTTTTTT.

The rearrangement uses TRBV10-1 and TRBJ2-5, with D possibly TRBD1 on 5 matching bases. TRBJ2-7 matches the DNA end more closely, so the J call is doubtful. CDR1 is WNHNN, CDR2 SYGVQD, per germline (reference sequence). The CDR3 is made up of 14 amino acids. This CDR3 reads CASSDQGPTYEQYF. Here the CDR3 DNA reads TGCGCCAGCAGTGACCAGGGCCCTACCTACGAGCAGTACTTC.

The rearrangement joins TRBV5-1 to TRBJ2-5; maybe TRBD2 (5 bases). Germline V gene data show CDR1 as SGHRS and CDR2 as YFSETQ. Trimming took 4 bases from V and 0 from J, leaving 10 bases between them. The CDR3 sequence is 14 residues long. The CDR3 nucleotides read TGCGCCAGCAGCACTCCCGGGAACCAAGAGACCCAGTACTTC. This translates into CASSTPGNQETQYF.

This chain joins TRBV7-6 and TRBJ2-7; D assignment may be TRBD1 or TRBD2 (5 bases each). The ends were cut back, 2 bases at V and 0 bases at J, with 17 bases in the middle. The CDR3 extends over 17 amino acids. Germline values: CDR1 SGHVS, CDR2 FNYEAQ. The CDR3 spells CASSLTGGQASSYEQYF. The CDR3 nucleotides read TGTGCCAGCAGCTTAACAGGAGGCCAGGCTAGCTCCTACGAGCAGTACTTC. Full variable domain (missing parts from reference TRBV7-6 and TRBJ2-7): GAGVSQSPRYKVTKRGQDVALRCDPISGHVSLYWYRQALGQGPEFLTYFNYEAQQDKSGLPNDRFSAERPEGSISTLTIQRTEQRDSAMYRCASSLTGGQASSYEQYFGPGTRLTVT.